The T cell receptor beta chain under discussion was sequenced for a study of T cell responses to AZD1222 COVID-19 vaccine. Germline CDR1 and CDR2: SGHTA and FQGNSA. The V end was cut by 1 base, the J end by 4 bases, with 7 bases between. The CDR3 totals 13 residues. Here immunoSEQ multiplex PCR was the method, and the copy in TCRdb shows in-frame clones only, minus some. This table has about 87,000 clones, 90% appearing once. The clonotype comes from an adult in good health. J is TRBJ2-5 and V is TRBV7-2; TRBD2 is a possible D gene (6 bases). This specimen was peripheral blood, taken on day 0 of AZD1222 vaccination. CDR3 protein: CASSLGRGETQYF. The CDR3 DNA sequence: TGTGCCAGCAGCTTAGGGCGGGGAGAGACCCAGTACTTC. Full variable domain (outside the CDR3, taken from reference TRBV7-2 and TRBJ2-5): GAGVSQSPSNKVTEKGKDVELRCDPISGHTALYWYRQSLGQGLEFLIYFQGNSAPDKSGLPSDRFSAERTGGSVSTLTIQRTQQEDSAVYLCASSLGRGETQYFGPGTRLLVL.